These 24 T cell receptor beta chains were sequenced from one sample in a study of T-cell memory formation after mild COVID-19. TCRdb redid the calling of the 5' RACE reads with MiXCR, one entry per CDR3 protein. The sample holds a few hundred thousand distinct CDR3 sequences, roughly 21% seen once. The sample taken for sequencing was PBMCs or a T cell subset sorted from them (not recorded which). These receptors all come from an adult woman who had mild COVID-19 (a few samples of this study predate the infection). Cell type and time point are not known.

Many counts were recorded for this clonotype. The chain employs TRBV12-3 or TRBV12-4 and TRBJ1-5; D possibly corresponds to TRBD1 (5 bases). Trimming stripped 6 bases from V and 1 base from J, with 10 bases between. CDR3 length: 14 amino acids. Here the CDR3 reads CASSPGGSNQPQHF. Here the CDR3 DNA reads TGTGCCAGCAGCCCCGGGGGAAGCAATCAGCCCCAGCATTTT.

V is TRBV6-5 and J is TRBJ1-1, with a tentative D call TRBD1 (6 bases). Trimming pared 5 bases from V and 4 bases from J, leaving 14 bases between. Germline CDR1 is MNHEY and CDR2 is SVGAGI. The CDR3 has 14 residues. The CDR3 spells CASSKSVGGTEAFF. CDR3 coding DNA: TGTGCCAGCAGTAAAAGCGTAGGGGGCACTGAAGCTTTCTTT.

The V and J genes are TRBV7-9 and TRBJ2-3; possibly TRBD1 or TRBD2 for D (5 bases each). CDR3 length: 18 residues. V lost 4 bases, J lost 3 bases, and 23 bases lay in between. Germline V gene lookup returns CDR1 SEHNR and CDR2 FQNEAQ (reference sequence). The CDR3 DNA is TGTGCCAGCAGCTCCACCGGGCGCTGGGGAGAGGGGACAGATACGCAGTATTTT. It is translated as CASSSTGRWGEGTDTQYF. Complete variable domain (other parts from reference TRBV7-9 and TRBJ2-3): DTGVSQNPRHKITKRGQNVTFRCDPISEHNRLYWYRQTLGQGPEFLTYFQNEAQLEKSRLLSDRFSAERPKGSFSTLEIQRTEQGDSAMYLCASSSTGRWGEGTDTQYFGPGTRLTVL.

This clonotype came up a few times. The chain links TRBV6-1 to TRBJ1-1; TRBD1 agrees at 10 bases. Trimming at V came to 6 bases and at J to 1 base, leaving 2 bases not matched to a gene. This CDR3 contains 14 residues. Germline loops: CDR1 MNHNS, CDR2 SASEGT. This chain's CDR3 is CASRDRGGNTEAFF. CDR3 nucleotide sequence: TGTGCCAGCAGGGACAGGGGGGGGAACACTGAAGCTTTCTTT.

V and J are TRBV10-3 and TRBJ2-5; no firm D call. V shed 6 bases and J shed 2 bases, with 10 bases lying between them. Germline values: CDR1 ENHRY, CDR2 SYGVKD. This CDR3 contains 13 residues. CDR3 amino acids: CAIRNGVQETQYF. For the CDR3, the DNA is TGTGCCATCAGAAACGGCGTGCAAGAGACCCAGTACTTC.

In this sample, this clonotype turned up a few times. The chain carries TRBV20-1 and TRBJ2-7; D could derive from TRBD1 or TRBD2 (6 bases each). Germline CDR1 DFQATT, CDR2 SNEGSKA (reference sequence). The CDR3 runs to 14 residues. Trimming took off 6 bases at V and 0 bases at J, with 15 bases between the two ends. Here the CDR3 reads CSAKEGGSSYEQYF. The CDR3 coding sequence is TGCAGTGCCAAGGAGGGGGGAAGCTCCTACGAGCAGTACTTC.

This clonotype was seen a few times. V is TRBV11-2 and J is TRBJ2-1, with 8 bases aligning to TRBD2. The CDR3 runs to 16 residues. Losses at the gene ends were 5 bases for V and 4 bases for J; bases not matched to a gene: 10. The germline V gene encodes CDR1 SGHAT and CDR2 FQNNGV. CDR3: CASSPQGSGTYNEQFF. Here the CDR3 DNA reads TGTGCCAGCAGCCCACAGGGTAGCGGGACGTACAATGAGCAGTTCTTC.

The gene calls are TRBV11-3 and TRBJ2-1; D unclear. Germline V CDR1 and CDR2: SGHNT, YENEEA. The CDR3 consists of 13 residues. Trimming cost V 0 bases and J 9 bases, with 9 bases left between them. The CDR3 DNA reads TGTGCCAGCAGCTTAGAGGTGTTTGGTGAGCAGTTCTTC. This encodes CASSLEVFGEQFF.

This clonotype was seen just once. The V call is TRBV7-9, the J call TRBJ1-1; D may be TRBD1 (5 bases). Germline loops: CDR1 SEHNR, CDR2 FQNEAQ (reference sequence). The CDR3 covers 13 residues. Trimming stripped 5 bases from V and 5 bases from J, with 12 bases between. The CDR3 region is CASSQGPATEAFF. The CDR3 coding sequence is TGTGCCAGCAGCCAGGGACCGGCGACTGAAGCTTTCTTT.

The V gene is TRBV4-2, the J gene TRBJ2-5; D call uncertain. The germline CDR1 and CDR2 sequences are LGHNA and YNFKEQ. This CDR3 spans 15 amino acids. The V gene lost 0 bases and the J gene lost 5 bases, with 13 bases spanning the gap. The CDR3 DNA sequence: TGTGCCAGCAGCCAAGATTTGAATAGTGGGGAGACCCAGTACTTC. It specifies CASSQDLNSGETQYF.

This chain uses TRBV5-6 with TRBJ2-3; 14 bases are a match to TRBD2. This CDR3 region has 18 residues. Germline trimming cut 3 bases from V and 2 bases from J; bases unmatched to any gene: 8. CDR1 is SGHDT and CDR2 is YYEEEE in the germline V gene. In nucleotides, the CDR3 is TGTGCCAGCAGCTCGCCTGGGACTAGCGGGGGATACACAGATACGCAGTATTTT. Protein: CASSSPGTSGGYTDTQYF.

The chain has TRBV11-3 and TRBJ2-1, with 11 nucleotides matching TRBD1. The CDR3 loop spans 15 amino acids. V lost 7 bases and J lost 6; bases outside the gene matches: 8. In germline, CDR1 is SGHNT, CDR2 YENEEA. Written as DNA, the CDR3 is TGTGCCAGCACCACAGGAGGGACAGGGGGCAATGAGCAGTTCTTC. It is translated as CASTTGGTGGNEQFF.

This clonotype was seen only a few times. V gene TRBV10-3 combines with J gene TRBJ1-2, with 7 bases identical to TRBD1. From germline, CDR1 is ENHRY and CDR2 SYGVKD. V shed 8 bases, J shed 3 bases, and the junction held 6 bases outside the gene matches. The CDR3 length is 13 residues. CDR3 sequence (DNA): TGTGCCATCGCCGGGACAGAAGACTATGGCTACACCTTC. It is translated as CAIAGTEDYGYTF.

The rearrangement links TRBV2 to TRBJ2-1; 12 positions agree with TRBD2. CDR3 size: 15 residues. Germline assignment: CDR1 SNHLY and CDR2 FYNNEI. The V and J ends lost 5 bases and 8 bases, in that order; junction bases with no gene match: 7. The CDR3 loop reads CASSKTSGGRHEQFF. DNA of the CDR3: TGTGCCAGCAGTAAAACTAGCGGGGGGCGGCATGAGCAGTTCTTC. Full variable domain (rest looked up from reference TRBV2 and TRBJ2-1): EPEVTQTPSHQVTQMGQEVILRCVPISNHLYFYWYRQILGQKVEFLVSFYNNEISEKSEIFDDQFSVERPDGSNFTLKIRSTKLEDSAMYFCASSKTSGGRHEQFFGPGTRLTVL.

V gene TRBV5-1 combines with J gene TRBJ1-5; no clear D. Germline V gives CDR1 SGHRS, CDR2 YFSETQ. Deletions cut 0 bases from V and 5 bases from J, with 9 bases between. The CDR3 loop spans 14 amino acids. This CDR3 reads CASSLGSRDQPQHF. In DNA form, the CDR3 reads TGCGCCAGCAGCTTGGGCAGCCGTGATCAGCCCCAGCATTTT.

The sample holds a few counts of this clonotype. V is TRBV7-8 and J is TRBJ1-2; D is perhaps TRBD1 (5 bases). CDR3 length equals 13 residues. CDR1 and CDR2 from the germline V gene are SGHVS and FQNEAQ. The V gene lost 5 bases and the J gene lost 4 bases, with 11 bases spanning the gap. The CDR3 nucleotides are TGTGCCAGCAGCCCCCAGGGACTCTATGGCTACACCTTC. Translated: CASSPQGLYGYTF.

This clonotype occurred a few times. The rearrangement uses TRBV20-1 and TRBJ1-1; TRBD1 is a possible D gene (6 bases). Trimming stripped 5 bases from V and 4 bases from J, with 23 bases between. Germline lookup yields CDR1 DFQATT and CDR2 SNEGSKA (reference sequence). The CDR3 consists of 16 residues. The CDR3 protein is CSASMAGAPSATEAFF. DNA for the CDR3: TGCAGTGCTTCAATGGCAGGGGCCCCTTCGGCCACTGAAGCTTTCTTT.

This sequence joins TRBV6-1 and TRBJ2-3, with D tentatively TRBD2 (6 bases). The CDR3 spans 14 residues. From germline, CDR1 is MNHNS and CDR2 SASEGT. Trimming cost V 8 bases and J 4 bases, with 16 bases left between them. The CDR3 DNA sequence: TGTGCCAGCTTCTACGGGGGAATAGCAGATACGCAGTATTTT. It codes for CASFYGGIADTQYF.

This clonotype was counted between two and nine times. This chain uses TRBV24-1 with TRBJ2-5; D uncertain. Trimming removed 7 bases from V and 2 bases from J, with 10 bases in between. Looked up from germline, CDR1 is KGHDR and CDR2 is SFDVKD. This CDR3 spans 13 amino acids. CDR3 sequence (DNA): TGTGCCACCAGCAGAATGGGGCAAGAGACCCAGTACTTC. Its protein is CATSRMGQETQYF.

This clonotype was observed a handful of times. The J gene is TRBJ2-5, the V gene TRBV5-5; D possibly corresponds to TRBD1 (6 bases). Germline V gene sequence: CDR1 SGHKS, CDR2 YYEKEE (reference sequence). The CDR3 is 12 amino acids. V was clipped by 0 bases and J by 14 bases, with 14 bases between them. CDR3: CASSLEDRVGYF. Here the CDR3 DNA reads TGTGCCAGCAGCTTGGAGGACAGAGTAGGTTACTTC.

The gene calls are TRBV5-1 and TRBJ2-5, with 10 bases aligning to TRBD2. V gave up 0 bases and J gave up 0 bases; unmatched junction bases: 2. Germline V gene data show CDR1 as SGHRS and CDR2 as YFSETQ. CDR3 length: 16 amino acids. CDR3 in DNA: TGCGCCAGCAGCTTGGTGCTAGCGGGGGACCAAGAGACCCAGTACTTC. The encoded protein is CASSLVLAGDQETQYF.

The V call is TRBV29-1, the J call TRBJ2-7; no reliable D call. V lost 4 bases and J 1 base, leaving 11 bases between the germline ends. Germline V gives CDR1 SQVTM, CDR2 ANQGSEA. The CDR3 has 13 residues. In DNA form, the CDR3 reads TGCAGCGTTGGAGGTAGGAATTCCTACGAGCAGTACTTC. Its protein product is CSVGGRNSYEQYF.

The chain employs TRBV5-1 and TRBJ2-5; D might be TRBD1 or TRBD2, each matching 5 bases. There are 15 residues in the CDR3. V was clipped by 3 bases and J by 5 bases, with 17 bases between them. CDR1 SGHRS and CDR2 YFSETQ come from the germline V gene. The CDR3 reads CASSSGTRVGETQYF. DNA for the CDR3: TGCGCCAGCAGCTCTGGGACGAGGGTGGGTGAGACCCAGTACTTC.

The CDR3 sequence is CASSLEGEYYNEQFF. The CDR3 nucleotides read TGTGCCAGCAGCTTAGAGGGGGAGTACTACAATGAGCAGTTCTTC. This chain links TRBV7-2 with TRBJ2-1; TRBD1 might be the D (6 bases). CDR3 size: 15 residues. V was pared by 1 base and J by 3 bases, with 10 bases between. Germline V gene data show CDR1 as SGHTA and CDR2 as FQGNSA.